This T cell receptor (beta chain) was obtained from a study of PD-L1 blockade in urothelial cancer. The method was immunoSEQ multiplex PCR; TCRdb's version includes in-frame clones alone and lacks a portion of them. The sample shows roughly 45,000 clones, about four fifths of them seen only once. Germline lookup yields CDR1 SNHLY and CDR2 FYNNEI. The ends lost 6 bases at V and 3 bases at J; junction bases unmatched: 0. The length of the CDR3 is 14 residues. Time point: peripheral blood 6 weeks after treatment start. The chain has TRBV2 and TRBJ2-2; the match to TRBD1 covers 11 bases. The source is a man aged 60-69 years with urothelial cancer. The specimen was PBMCs, collected around atezolizumab (anti-PD-L1) treatment. The CDR3 DNA sequence: TGTGCCAGCAGGGGACAGGGGGACACCGGGGAGCTGTTTTTT. Amino acid sequence: CASRGQGDTGELFF.